What follows are 9 T cell receptor beta chains derived from one specimen sequenced in a study of blood T cell repertoires in COVID-19. Only in-frame clones appear in the TCRdb table, and some are missing; sequencing was by immunoSEQ multiplex PCR. The table records 250,000 to 300,000 clones, around 86% of them present only once. Sequencing was carried out using peripheral blood. Receptors originate from a woman in her thirties or forties who had recovered from COVID-19.

The rearrangement joins TRBV19 to TRBJ1-2; perhaps TRBD1 as D (5 bases). Trimming took off 3 bases at V and 5 bases at J, with 10 bases between the two ends. Germline V gene sequence: CDR1 LNHDA, CDR2 SQIVND (reference sequence). The CDR3 is made up of 13 amino acids. The CDR3 region has the DNA TGTGCCAGTAGTATGAGGCAGGGATATGGCTACACCTTC. Its translation is CASSMRQGYGYTF.

This clone was detected only once. V gene TRBV7-3 combines with J gene TRBJ2-7, with 7 bases that match TRBD2. Germline V lookup: CDR1 SGHTA, CDR2 FQGTGA. The CDR3 covers 15 residues. V shed 2 bases and J 3 bases; nucleotides not matched to a gene: 7. The CDR3, as DNA: TGTGCCAGCAGCTTATCGGGAGGCTCGGGCTACGAGCAGTACTTC. Encoded protein: CASSLSGGSGYEQYF.

The rearrangement joins TRBV10-3 to TRBJ2-1; 14 nucleotides line up with TRBD2. The CDR3 length is 18 residues. Germline values: CDR1 ENHRY, CDR2 SYGVKD. Trimming at V came to 5 bases and at J to 7 bases, leaving 13 bases not matched to a gene. CDR3 DNA sequence: TGTGCCATCAGTCTGCCGGGACTAGCGGGAGAGGGGAGGAATGAGCAGTTCTTC. Translated: CAISLPGLAGEGRNEQFF.

The rearrangement joins TRBV30 to TRBJ1-2; D call uncertain. CDR1 is GTSNPN, CDR2 SVGIG, per germline (reference sequence). V was pared by 2 bases and J by 8 bases, with 12 bases between. The CDR3 extends over 12 amino acids. CDR3 bases: TGTGCCTGGAGTTCCTCCGGGGAGGGCTACACCTTC. It specifies CAWSSSGEGYTF. Looking up the rest from reference TRBV30 and TRBJ1-2 gives the full variable domain: SQTIHQWPATLVQPVGSPLSLECTVEGTSNPNLYWYRQAAGRGLQLLFYSVGIGQISSEVPQNLSASRPQDRQFILSSKKLLLSDSGFYLCAWSSSGEGYTFGSGTRLTVV.

The J gene is TRBJ2-2, the V gene TRBV30, with 7 positions matching TRBD2. Germline lookup yields CDR1 GTSNPN and CDR2 SVGIG (reference sequence). CDR3 length: 17 residues. J was trimmed by 2 bases and V by 2 bases; bases with no gene match: 11. CDR3 in amino acids: CAWSSHLAVVNTGELFF. The CDR3 DNA reads TGTGCCTGGAGTTCGCACCTAGCGGTCGTTAACACCGGGGAGCTGTTTTTT.

This clone was observed once. This chain's CDR3 is CASSPVGGTGLYGYTF. For the CDR3, the DNA is TGTGCCAGCAGCCCCGTCGGGGGGACAGGGCTCTATGGCTACACCTTC. The chain carries TRBV5-4 and TRBJ1-2, with TRBD1 identical over 9 bases. The CDR3 runs 16 residues. Losses at the gene ends were 4 bases for V and 4 bases for J; bases not matched to a gene: 11. Germline V CDR1 and CDR2: SGHNT, YYREEE (reference sequence).

The gene calls are TRBV9 and TRBJ1-2, with D maybe TRBD1 (6 bases). The CDR3 is made up of 16 amino acids. Trimming left V 0 bases short and J 2 bases short, with 14 bases between. CDR1 SGDLS and CDR2 YYNGEE come from the germline V gene. CDR3 nucleotides: TGTGCCAGCAGCGTAGCTGGGGGGGCCGGGAACTATGGCTACACCTTC. It codes for CASSVAGGAGNYGYTF.

The chain is built from TRBV7-9 and TRBJ2-5, with 11 bases matching TRBD2. Germline loops: CDR1 SEHNR, CDR2 FQNEAQ (reference sequence). Unmatched junction bases numbered 6, after V lost 6 bases and J lost 3 bases. The CDR3 totals 15 residues. This CDR3 is CASRTGLAEKETQYF. The DNA of the CDR3 is TGTGCCAGCAGAACGGGACTAGCGGAGAAAGAGACCCAGTACTTC. The complete variable domain, with remaining parts taken from reference TRBV7-9 and TRBJ2-5, reads DTGVSQNPRHKITKRGQNVTFRCDPISEHNRLYWYRQTLGQGPEFLTYFQNEAQLEKSRLLSDRFSAERPKGSFSTLEIQRTEQGDSAMYLCASRTGLAEKETQYFGPGTRLLVL.

This clone is a singleton in its sample. The rearrangement joins TRBV7-2 to TRBJ2-3; D is unclear. Germline V gives CDR1 SGHTA, CDR2 FQGNSA. This CDR3 comprises 14 residues. The ends were cut back, 5 bases at V and 2 bases at J, with 11 bases in the middle. This CDR3 is CASSHESNTDTQYF. The CDR3 DNA reads TGTGCCAGCAGCCACGAGAGTAACACAGATACGCAGTATTTT.